Shown below are 25 T cell receptor beta chains from a single sample sequenced in a study of cytomegalovirus exposure and HLA in healthy donors. PCR involved 60 Vbeta and 13 Jbeta primers. The table came from immunoSEQ multiplex PCR; TCRdb's copy has only in-frame clones and leaves some out. Of fewer than 150,000 clones listed, more than 65% are singletons. Sequenced input: PBMCs. The receptors here all came from a human donor in good health.

In DNA form, the CDR3 reads TGCGCCAGCAGCCCAACCACGGGACAGGGAAGCGGCACAGATACGCAGTATTTT. It yields the protein CASSPTTGQGSGTDTQYF. The chain links TRBV5-1 to TRBJ2-3, with 9 bases lining up with TRBD1. V was clipped by 4 bases and J by 1 base; unmatched bases: 13. CDR1 and CDR2 (germline): SGHRS, YFSETQ. The CDR3 is made up of 18 amino acids.

In this sample, this clone turned up a few times. The V call is TRBV28, the J call TRBJ1-2, with 10 nucleotides matching TRBD1. Germline V gene data show CDR1 as MDHEN and CDR2 as SYDVKM. V was clipped by 11 bases and J by 9 bases; unmatched bases: 21. CDR3 length: 16 residues. Written as DNA, the CDR3 is TGTGCCTCGCGGCGACAGGGGGCGCAAGGGATAGGTCGCTACACCTTC. It codes for CASRRQGAQGIGRYTF.

The rearrangement uses TRBV27 and TRBJ2-7; 8 bases align to TRBD2. Germline CDR1 MNHEY, CDR2 SMNVEV (reference sequence). Trimming at V came to 5 bases and at J to 0 bases, leaving 6 bases not matched to a gene. The CDR3 spans 15 residues. The CDR3, as DNA: TGTGCCAGCAGTGGCCTAGCGGGCAGCTCCTACGAGCAGTACTTC. Translated: CASSGLAGSSYEQYF.

The chain links TRBV13 to TRBJ2-7; maybe TRBD1 (5 bases). The CDR3 totals 14 residues. The V end lost 4 bases, the J end lost 1 base, and 11 bases lay between the germline ends. Per the germline V gene, CDR1 is PRHDT and CDR2 is FYEKMQ (reference sequence). The CDR3 loop is CASSSRTWSYEQYF. CDR3 bases: TGTGCCAGCAGCTCAAGGACATGGTCCTACGAGCAGTACTTC.

In DNA, the CDR3 is TGTGCCAGCAGTCAACCCGACTCGAGCGGGAGTAACATTCAGTACTTC. This encodes CASSQPDSSGSNIQYF. This chain connects TRBV27 to TRBJ2-4; 8 bases map to TRBD2. The V gene's germline CDR1 is MNHEY and CDR2 SMNVEV (reference sequence). Losses at the gene ends were 5 bases for V and 7 bases for J; bases not matched to a gene: 13. The CDR3 loop spans 16 amino acids.

The CDR3 sequence: CASSPDRGASWGYTF. The CDR3 bases are TGCGCCAGCAGCCCAGACAGGGGGGCGTCGTGGGGCTACACCTTC. The chain combines TRBV4-1 with TRBJ1-2; TRBD1 matches at 9 bases. Germline values: CDR1 MGHRA, CDR2 YSYEKL. The CDR3 totals 15 residues. The J segment lost 8 bases and the V segment lost 4 bases, leaving 11 bases of the junction unmatched.

The genes are TRBV28 and TRBJ2-5, with D tentatively TRBD1 (6 bases). V lost 6 bases and J lost 2, with 10 bases in between. Germline CDR1 reads MDHEN; CDR2 reads SYDVKM. CDR3 length: 13 residues. CDR3 residues: CASSIRGQETQYF. In DNA form, the CDR3 reads TGTGCCAGCAGCATCAGGGGACAAGAGACCCAGTACTTC.

CDR3 region: CASSLGLASGELFF. CDR3 sequence (DNA): TGTGCCTCATCGCTCGGACTAGCGTCCGGGGAGCTGTTTTTT. The rearrangement links TRBV30 to TRBJ2-2, with 9 bases lining up with TRBD2. The germline CDR1 and CDR2 sequences are GTSNPN and SVGIG (reference sequence). Unmatched junction bases numbered 9, after V lost 7 bases and J lost 6 bases. This CDR3 has 14 amino acids. Supplemented by reference TRBV30 and TRBJ2-2, the full variable domain reads SQTIHQWPATLVQPVGSPLSLECTVEGTSNPNLYWYRQAAGRGLQLLFYSVGIGQISSEVPQNLSASRPQDRQFILSSKKLLLSDSGFYLCASSLGLASGELFFGEGSRLTVL.

The V call is TRBV6-1, the J call TRBJ2-7, with D perhaps TRBD1 (5 bases). This CDR3 contains 14 residues. Looked up from germline, CDR1 is MNHNS and CDR2 is SASEGT. Trimming cost V 6 bases and J 3 bases, with 15 bases left between them. The DNA for the CDR3 is TGTGCCAGCAGCGCCCGACTGACAGACTACGAGCAGTACTTC. It translates to CASSARLTDYEQYF.

The V and J genes are TRBV5-6 and TRBJ1-2, with D possibly being TRBD1 (6 bases). Germline V gene sequence: CDR1 SGHDT, CDR2 YYEEEE. The CDR3 covers 15 residues. Deletions cut 3 bases from V and 6 bases from J, with 18 bases between. Written as DNA, the CDR3 is TGTGCCAGCAGCTCACAGGGTACAACTACGAATGGCTACACCTTC. It codes for CASSSQGTTTNGYTF.

The chain carries TRBV6-5 and TRBJ1-5, with 9 bases lining up with TRBD1. Per germline, CDR1 MNHEY and CDR2 SVGAGI. This CDR3 region has 15 residues. Trimming took 6 bases from V and 0 from J; bases not matched to a gene: 3. CDR3 region: CASSRDRVSNQPQHF. DNA of the CDR3: TGTGCCAGCAGCCGGGACAGGGTTAGCAATCAGCCCCAGCATTTT.

The DNA for the CDR3 is TGCGCCAGCAGCTTGGATGGTAGCGGCTACGAGCAGTACTTC. Translating it yields CASSLDGSGYEQYF. This chain joins TRBV5-1 and TRBJ2-7; tentative D call: TRBD2 (6 bases). Trimming took off 0 bases at V and 3 bases at J, with 10 bases between the two ends. In germline, CDR1 is SGHRS, CDR2 YFSETQ. There are 14 residues in the CDR3.

V gene TRBV9 combines with J gene TRBJ1-6, with 9 bases matching TRBD1. CDR1 is SGDLS and CDR2 is YYNGEE in the germline V gene. This CDR3 has 16 residues. Losses at the gene ends were 0 bases for V and 7 bases for J; bases not matched to a gene: 5. This CDR3 reads CASSVEGGTGNSPLHF. The CDR3 DNA reads as TGTGCCAGCAGCGTAGAGGGGGGGACAGGGAATTCACCCCTCCACTTT.

A remark on this clone: The sample carries other DNA sequences with the same CDR3. The chain employs TRBV2 and TRBJ1-1; TRBD1 matches at 10 bases. The CDR3 has 14 residues. Germline V gene data show CDR1 as SNHLY and CDR2 as FYNNEI. V trimming: 5 bases; J trimming: 1 base; junction bases outside the gene matches: 1. In DNA form, the CDR3 reads TGTGCCAGCAGTCGACAGGGGGCGAACACTGAAGCTTTCTTT. Its translation: CASSRQGANTEAFF.

The rearrangement links TRBV7-9 to TRBJ1-1; weak D call: TRBD1 (6 bases). V dropped 5 bases and J dropped 6 bases, with 16 bases sitting between them. Germline CDR1 SEHNR, CDR2 FQNEAQ (reference sequence). The CDR3 has 14 residues. Written as DNA, the CDR3 is TGTGCCAGCAGCCTTGCACAGGGTCACGCTGAAGCTTTCTTT. As protein: CASSLAQGHAEAFF.

V is TRBV18 and J is TRBJ1-3; D is possibly TRBD1 (5 bases). Germline-derived CDR1 and CDR2 are KGHSH and LQKENI. This CDR3 spans 16 amino acids. Deletions cut 1 base from V and 2 bases from J, with 12 bases between. CDR3: CASSPLISGAGNTIYF. The DNA of the CDR3 is TGTGCCAGCTCACCACTCATCTCGGGGGCTGGAAACACCATATATTTT.

This chain links TRBV6-1 with TRBJ2-1; 12 bases fit TRBD2. CDR1 MNHNS and CDR2 SASEGT come from the germline V gene. J was trimmed by 3 bases and V by 4 bases; bases with no gene match: 4. CDR3 length: 16 residues. The CDR3 DNA reads as TGTGCCAGCAGTGCTCTAGCGGGAGGGGGCTACAATGAGCAGTTCTTC. This encodes CASSALAGGGYNEQFF.

This clone showed up just once. This chain joins TRBV7-9 and TRBJ2-4; TRBD1 is a possible D gene (6 bases). CDR1 and CDR2 from the germline V gene are SEHNR and FQNEAQ (reference sequence). V lost 5 bases, J lost 0 bases, and 14 bases lay in between. CDR3 length: 16 residues. CDR3 loop: CASSREGQIAKNIQYF. DNA for the CDR3: TGTGCCAGCAGCCGAGAGGGACAAATAGCCAAAAACATTCAGTACTTC.

The chain carries TRBV14 and TRBJ2-1; TRBD2 matches 8 bases. The germline gives CDR1 SGHDN, CDR2 FVKESK. J lost 6 bases, V lost 0 bases, and 7 bases had no gene match. The CDR3 totals 16 residues. The CDR3 nucleotides read TGTGCCAGCAGCCAAGATCTGTTGAGCGGGAGCAATGAGCAGTTCTTC. It is translated as CASSQDLLSGSNEQFF.

J is TRBJ2-3 and V is TRBV9; 7 bases match TRBD2. V dropped 3 bases and J dropped 8; count of bases not matched to a gene: 12. The germline V gene encodes CDR1 SGDLS and CDR2 YYNGEE. CDR3 length: 15 amino acids. The CDR3 DNA follows: TGTGCCAGCAGCGGCTCCTCGGGGGAGGGCCTTACGCAGTATTTT. Protein product: CASSGSSGEGLTQYF.

This clone was counted a single time. The chain links TRBV6-5 to TRBJ2-7; TRBD2 might be the D (6 bases). Germline V CDR1 and CDR2: MNHEY, SVGAGI. The CDR3 spans 10 residues. V dropped 6 bases and J dropped 11 bases, with 11 bases sitting between them. For the CDR3, the DNA is TGTGCCAGCAGGGGGACTTTGGAGTACTTC. Amino acid sequence: CASRGTLEYF.

The chain has TRBV10-1 and TRBJ1-1, with D perhaps TRBD1 (5 bases). CDR1 is WNHNN and CDR2 is SYGVQD in the germline V gene (reference sequence). V lost 6 bases, J lost 1 base, and 12 bases lay in between. The CDR3 covers 14 residues. The CDR3 spells CASSHTGTNTEAFF. The CDR3, as DNA: TGCGCCAGCAGCCACACAGGTACGAACACTGAAGCTTTCTTT.

V gene TRBV13 combines with J gene TRBJ1-2, with a possible D match to TRBD1 (5 bases). V lost 5 bases, J lost 6 bases, and 13 bases lay in between. Germline values: CDR1 PRHDT, CDR2 FYEKMQ (reference sequence). The CDR3 consists of 13 residues. CDR3 in DNA: TGTGCCAGCAGCCCCTCCGAAGGGGATGGCTACACCTTC. This codes for CASSPSEGDGYTF.

The V gene is TRBV18, the J gene TRBJ2-2; D unresolved. Germline-derived CDR1 and CDR2 are KGHSH and LQKENI. The ends were cut back, 6 bases at V and 6 bases at J, with 17 bases in the middle. This CDR3 is 15 amino acids long. As DNA, the CDR3 is TGTGCCAGCTCTTCTTCGATGAGCCTACCCGGGGAGCTGTTTTTT. This translates into CASSSSMSLPGELFF.

V gene TRBV19 combines with J gene TRBJ2-2, with 9 bases fitting TRBD1. V was pared by 7 bases and J by 6 bases, with 9 bases of the junction left unmatched. The germline CDR1 and CDR2 sequences are LNHDA and SQIVND (reference sequence). CDR3 size: 15 residues. CDR3 region: CASTAGTGTPGELFF. The CDR3 DNA is TGTGCCAGTACTGCCGGGACAGGGACCCCCGGGGAGCTGTTTTTT.